This T cell receptor beta chain was recovered during a study of radiation and T cells in renal cell carcinoma. In the study overall: Nephrectomy followed 15 Gy stereotactic body radiation by 4 weeks. General study points: Top tumor clonotypes rose in blood 2 weeks post-radiation, then contracted.

TCRdb's table, derived via immunoSEQ multiplex PCR, lists solely in-frame clones and lacks some. The profile shows roughly 130,000 clones, more than 70% of them singletons. The germline V gene has CDR1 SQVTM and CDR2 ANQGSEA. The CDR3 spans 14 residues. V gave up 5 bases and J gave up 0 bases, with 13 bases separating them. Specified time point: blood 2 weeks post-SBRT. Treatment of the sample: 15 Gy SBRT to primary tumor, nephrectomy 4 weeks later. Serial blood draws occurred at baseline and 2 and 4 weeks post-SBRT. To note about this clone: What it binds is unknown.

The clonotype was recovered from a woman aged 65 to 85 with renal cell carcinoma. This chain joins TRBV29-1 and TRBJ1-1; perhaps TRBD1 as D (6 bases). The source material was blood, sampled from a patient whose treatment included radiotherapy and nephrectomy. For the CDR3, the DNA is TGCAGCGTTCGTCTAGGACAGATGAACACTGAAGCTTTCTTT. This encodes CSVRLGQMNTEAFF.